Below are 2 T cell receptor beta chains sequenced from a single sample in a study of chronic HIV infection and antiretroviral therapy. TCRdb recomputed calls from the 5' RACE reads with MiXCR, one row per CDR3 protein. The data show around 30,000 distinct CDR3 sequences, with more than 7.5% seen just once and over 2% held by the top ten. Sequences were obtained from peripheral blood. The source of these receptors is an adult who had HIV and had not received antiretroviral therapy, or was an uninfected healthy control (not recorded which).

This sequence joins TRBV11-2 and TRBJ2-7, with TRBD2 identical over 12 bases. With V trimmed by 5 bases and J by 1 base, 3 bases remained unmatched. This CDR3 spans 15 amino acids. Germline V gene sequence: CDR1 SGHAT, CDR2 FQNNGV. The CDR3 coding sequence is TGTGCCAGCAGCCTTGGACTAGCGGGATCCTACGAGCAGTACTTC. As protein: CASSLGLAGSYEQYF. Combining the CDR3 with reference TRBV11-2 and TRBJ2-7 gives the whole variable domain EAGVAQSPRYKIIEKRQSVAFWCNPISGHATLYWYQQILGQGPKLLIQFQNNGVVDDSQLPKDRFSAERLKGVDSTLKIQPAKLEDSAVYLCASSLGLAGSYEQYFGPGTRLTVT.

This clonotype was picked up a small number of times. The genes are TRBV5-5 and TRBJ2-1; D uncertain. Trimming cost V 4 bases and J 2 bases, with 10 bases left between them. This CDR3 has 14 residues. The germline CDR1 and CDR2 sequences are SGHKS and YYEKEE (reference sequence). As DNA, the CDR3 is TGTGCCAGCAGCCCATGGCAAACCTACAATGAGCAGTTCTTC. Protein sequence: CASSPWQTYNEQFF.